The 28 T cell receptor beta chains below come from one sample, sequenced in a study of breast tumors, draining lymph nodes, adjacent tissues. Axillary draining lymph nodes of breast cancer patients supplied the node samples. TCRdb redid the calling of the multiplex PCR reads with MiXCR, one entry per CDR3 protein. The repertoire consists of some 130,000 distinct CDR3 sequences, with 20% to 25% occurring once and the leading ten covering roughly 2.5%. The specimen sequenced was axillary lymph node tissue. Receptors were obtained from a female donor with breast cancer. Some clones in this sample may be carry-over from other donors' samples.

This clonotype was counted ten times or more. The chain employs TRBV5-1 and TRBJ1-2; D unclear. Germline V gene data show CDR1 as SGHRS and CDR2 as YFSETQ. The CDR3 covers 13 residues. Trimming removed 1 base at V and 4 bases at J, with 8 bases between. This chain's CDR3 is CASSLSPLYGYTF. CDR3 coding DNA: TGCGCCAGCAGCTTGTCGCCCCTCTATGGCTACACCTTC.

This clonotype came up many times. CDR3 residues: CSARRAGDDTDTQYF. For the CDR3, the DNA is TGCAGTGCCCGAAGGGCGGGGGATGACACAGATACGCAGTATTTT. J is TRBJ2-3 and V is TRBV20-1; 7 bases align to TRBD2. This CDR3 spans 15 amino acids. The germline gives CDR1 DFQATT, CDR2 SNEGSKA (reference sequence). After removal of 6 bases from V and 2 bases from J, the junction contained 11 bases not matched to a gene.

Worth noting for this clonotype: A much more abundant neighbour one base away suggests this may be a read error. The rearrangement joins TRBV5-1 to TRBJ2-2; tentatively, D is TRBD1 (7 bases). Per germline, CDR1 SGHRS and CDR2 YFSETQ. The CDR3 totals 18 residues. CDR3 nucleotides: TGCGCCAGCAGCTTGACCACCAAAACCAGGGGGGACACCGGGGAGCTGCTTTTT. Protein sequence: CASSLTTKTRGDTGELLF.

This clonotype was detected once. Just one base apart from a much larger clone, this may be a read error. This chain joins TRBV6-5 and TRBJ2-1, with D tentatively TRBD1 or TRBD2 (5 bases each). V gave up 11 bases and J gave up 2 bases, with 19 bases separating them. Germline V CDR1 and CDR2: MNHEY, SVGAGI. CDR3 length: 15 amino acids. The CDR3: CAGGTRGGTYNEQFF. CDR3 DNA sequence: TGTGCCGGCGGCACTAGGGGCGGAACCTACAATGAGCAGTTCTTC.

This clonotype was seen ten or more times. V and J are TRBV5-1 and TRBJ1-2; TRBD1 might be the D (5 bases). The CDR3 sequence is 16 residues long. Trimming cost V 1 base and J 4 bases, with 17 bases left between them. Germline-derived CDR1 and CDR2 are SGHRS and YFSETQ. CDR3 nucleotides: TGCGCCAGCAGCTTGACTGGGGCTCCTGGATCCTATGGCTACACCTTC. Its protein is CASSLTGAPGSYGYTF.

As for this clonotype: A much larger clone sits a single nucleotide away, making a read error possible. V usage is TRBV10-3 and J usage is TRBJ1-5, with D possibly being TRBD1 (5 bases). Deletions cut 8 bases from V and 4 bases from J, with 12 bases between. Per germline, CDR1 ENHRY and CDR2 SYGVKD. The length of the CDR3 is 13 residues. CDR3 DNA: TGTGCCATCGCCGGGGACGAGAATCAGCCCCAGCATTTT. Its protein product is CAIAGDENQPQHF.

This clonotype has at least ten counts. V gene TRBV15 combines with J gene TRBJ1-5; D remains ambiguous. This CDR3 region has 12 residues. V was cut by 0 bases and J by 6 bases, with 3 bases left in between. Germline CDR1 reads LNHNV; CDR2 reads YYDKDF (reference sequence). In DNA form, the CDR3 reads TGTGCCACCAGCAGAGACGGTCAGCCCCAGCATTTT. Translating gives CATSRDGQPQHF.

This clonotype was seen at least ten times. This chain links TRBV29-1 with TRBJ2-2; D might be TRBD1 (5 bases). From germline, CDR1 is SQVTM and CDR2 ANQGSEA. The CDR3 is 15 amino acids. V dropped 4 bases and J dropped 6 bases, with 18 bases sitting between them. This CDR3 is CSVGGHQKGSGELFF. In DNA, the CDR3 is TGCAGCGTTGGCGGACATCAAAAAGGGTCCGGGGAGCTGTTTTTT.

This clonotype has at least ten counts. V is TRBV20-1 and J is TRBJ2-7; either TRBD1 or TRBD2 may supply D (5 bases each). Germline loops: CDR1 DFQATT, CDR2 SNEGSKA (reference sequence). The germline V and J ends were trimmed by 3 bases and 1 base, with 10 bases remaining between them. This CDR3 contains 13 residues. The CDR3 region has the DNA TGCAGTGCTAGGGGGGACGGATCCTACGAGCAGTACTTC. Encoded protein: CSARGDGSYEQYF.

This clonotype was seen repeatedly, ten times or more. V is TRBV24-1 and J is TRBJ2-3; D gene uncertain. The length of the CDR3 is 15 residues. V lost 1 base, J lost 1 base, and 8 bases lay in between. The germline CDR1 and CDR2 sequences are KGHDR and SFDVKD. The DNA of the CDR3 is TGTGCCACCAGTGATTTTCGGCAGGGCACAGATACGCAGTATTTT. Its protein is CATSDFRQGTDTQYF.

This clonotype was observed a handful of times. The chain employs TRBV20-1 and TRBJ2-3, with D possibly matching TRBD2 (6 bases). V was clipped by 5 bases and J by 5 bases, with 14 bases between them. Germline V gene sequence: CDR1 DFQATT, CDR2 SNEGSKA (reference sequence). The CDR3 consists of 13 residues. The CDR3 bases are TGCAGTGCTCGGCGGGAAGTAGGAGATACGCAGTATTTT. Its protein product is CSARREVGDTQYF.

Turning to this clonotype: As the CDR3 is not closed by the conserved phenylalanine or tryptophan, this likely results from a read error. V and J are TRBV5-6 and TRBJ2-5; TRBD1 matches 8 bases. Germline CDR1 reads SGHDT; CDR2 reads YYEEEE. Trimming removed 1 base from V and 5 bases from J; junction bases left unmatched: 1. This CDR3 has 13 amino acids. Written as DNA, the CDR3 is TGTGCCAGCAGCTTGACAGGGGGGGAGACCCAGTACCTC. The encoded protein is CASSLTGGETQYL.

Note on this clonotype: A much larger clone lies one base from this, so it may be a read error. The chain combines TRBV27 with TRBJ2-7; 11 bases are shared with TRBD2. Germline assignment: CDR1 MNHEY and CDR2 SMNVEV (reference sequence). After removal of 1 base from V and 5 bases from J, the junction contained 13 bases not matched to a gene. The CDR3 consists of 18 residues. The chain's CDR3 is CASSLFGAGTSGAHEQYF. CDR3 DNA sequence: TGTGCCAGCAGTTTATTTGGGGCGGGGACTAGCGGTGCCCACGAGCAGTACTTC.

This clonotype was seen ten or more times. The chain combines TRBV6-1 with TRBJ2-1, with 12 positions matching TRBD1. Trimming at V came to 3 bases and at J to 5 bases, leaving 14 bases not matched to a gene. CDR3 size: 19 residues. Looked up from germline, CDR1 is MNHNS and CDR2 is SASEGT. Here the CDR3 reads CASSESPWDRGLLHNEQFF. CDR3 coding DNA: TGTGCCAGCAGTGAGAGCCCATGGGACAGGGGGCTTCTACACAATGAGCAGTTCTTC.

This clonotype was picked up a small number of times. At one of its ends the junction is not consistent with the germline gene, which may arise from a read error. The genes are TRBV18 and TRBJ2-5; no definite D call. This CDR3 contains 15 residues. CDR1 is KGHSH, CDR2 LQKENI, per germline. CDR3 in amino acids: CASSPRLGSQETQSF. DNA of the CDR3: TGTGCCAGCTCACCTCGACTGGGATCCCAAGAGACCCAGTCCTTC.

This clonotype was found many times. The rearrangement uses TRBV15 and TRBJ2-1; D possibly uses TRBD1 or TRBD2 (5 bases each). Germline lookup yields CDR1 LNHNV and CDR2 YYDKDF (reference sequence). CDR3 length: 14 amino acids. The germline V and J ends were trimmed by 5 bases and 8 bases, with 16 bases remaining between them. Written as DNA, the CDR3 is TGTGCCACCAGCGCACCGGGACGTAACGATGAGCAGTTCTTC. Protein product: CATSAPGRNDEQFF.

This clonotype occurred many times. The chain joins TRBV7-2 to TRBJ2-7; 10 bases align to TRBD1. The germline gives CDR1 SGHTA, CDR2 FQGNSA. V lost 4 bases to trimming and J lost 3 bases; unmatched junction nucleotides: 3. This CDR3 spans 14 amino acids. The CDR3 region has the DNA TGTGCCAGCAGCTACCGGGACAGGGGCTACGAGCAGTACTTC. It yields the protein CASSYRDRGYEQYF. Filled out from reference TRBV7-2 and TRBJ2-7, the complete variable domain reads GAGVSQSPSNKVTEKGKDVELRCDPISGHTALYWYRQSLGQGLEFLIYFQGNSAPDKSGLPSDRFSAERTGGSVSTLTIQRTQQEDSAVYLCASSYRDRGYEQYFGPGTRLTVT.

This clonotype was detected many times. The chain recombines TRBV4-3 with TRBJ2-7, with TRBD2 identical over 8 bases. Germline assignment: CDR1 LGHNA and CDR2 YSLEER. V lost 0 bases and J lost 3; bases outside the gene matches: 4. The CDR3 is made up of 15 amino acids. The CDR3 bases are TGCGCCAGCAGCCAAGAGGTAGCGGGAAACTACGAGCAGTACTTC. Translated: CASSQEVAGNYEQYF.

This clonotype came up many times. The rearrangement uses TRBV7-3 and TRBJ2-2; D gene uncertain. The germline V gene encodes CDR1 SGHTA and CDR2 FQGTGA. The V and J ends lost 1 base and 0 bases respectively, with 3 bases between them. This CDR3 region has 14 residues. CDR3 nucleotides: TGTGCCAGCAGCTTAAAGGCGAACACCGGGGAGCTGTTTTTT. Its translation: CASSLKANTGELFF.

This clonotype was counted many times. The chain uses TRBV2 and TRBJ2-1, with 11 bases identical to TRBD2. Germline V gene sequence: CDR1 SNHLY, CDR2 FYNNEI. V gave up 8 bases and J gave up 14 bases; unmatched junction bases: 11. The CDR3 consists of 13 residues. The DNA for the CDR3 is TGTGCCAGCCGGCTGACTAGCGGGAAGAGGGAGTTCTTC. It codes for CASRLTSGKREFF.

With regard to this clonotype: This sequence may be a read error, since a much larger clone differs from it by one base. The chain has TRBV12-3 or TRBV12-4 and TRBJ2-1; 10 bases line up with TRBD2. CDR3 length equals 18 residues. V shed 6 bases and J 4 bases; nucleotides not matched to a gene: 15. DNA of the CDR3: TGTGCCAGCAGGCAAGAGGCTAGCGGGAGAGGAAGGTACAATGAGCAGTTCTTC. Its translation is CASRQEASGRGRYNEQFF.

This clonotype was recorded many times. The V and J genes are TRBV15 and TRBJ2-1; TRBD2 aligns across 14 bases. With V trimmed by 1 base and J by 9 bases, 8 bases remained unmatched. This CDR3 comprises 17 residues. Looked up from germline, CDR1 is LNHNV and CDR2 is YYDKDF (reference sequence). In DNA form, the CDR3 reads TGTGCCACCAGCAGAGGACTAGCGGGAGGGCCTGGAGGTGAGCAGTTCTTC. This translates into CATSRGLAGGPGGEQFF. Full variable domain (rest looked up from reference TRBV15 and TRBJ2-1): DAMVIQNPRYQVTQFGKPVTLSCSQTLNHNVMYWYQQKSSQAPKLLFHYYDKDFNNEADTPDNFQSRRPNTSFCFLDIRSPGLGDTAMYLCATSRGLAGGPGGEQFFGPGTRLTVL.

At least ten counts were recorded for this clonotype. V and J are TRBV7-2 and TRBJ1-2; possibly TRBD1 for D (6 bases). Germline V gene lookup returns CDR1 SGHTA and CDR2 FQGNSA. This CDR3 has 14 amino acids. The V end lost 4 bases, the J end lost 2 bases, and 11 bases lay between the germline ends. The CDR3: CASSSPTGNYGYTF. The CDR3, as DNA: TGTGCCAGCAGCTCCCCCACAGGGAACTATGGCTACACCTTC.

This clonotype occurred many times. This sequence joins TRBV7-8 and TRBJ2-3; 9 bases are shared with TRBD2. The CDR3 is 16 residues long. Germline CDR1 is SGHVS and CDR2 is FQNEAQ. Trimming took 1 base from V and 4 from J; bases not matched to a gene: 6. The CDR3 here is CASSLGNSGSSDTQYF. CDR3 DNA: TGTGCCAGCAGCTTAGGTAATAGCGGGAGCTCAGATACGCAGTATTTT.

Comments on this clonotype: A much larger clone sits a single nucleotide away, making a read error possible. The CDR3 DNA follows: TGTGCCAGCTCAGAACTCGGGTGCACCGGGGAGCTGTTTTTT. Its protein product is CASSELGCTGELFF. The chain uses TRBV18 and TRBJ2-2; no clear D. The CDR3 has 14 amino acids. CDR1 and CDR2 (germline): KGHSH, LQKENI. The V end lost 5 bases, the J end lost 4 bases, and 11 bases lay between the germline ends.

The CDR3 protein is CASAAGWGTYEQYF. CDR3 DNA: TGTGCCAGCGCCGCGGGTTGGGGAACCTACGAGCAGTACTTC. V is TRBV28 and J is TRBJ2-7; D is perhaps TRBD2 (5 bases). CDR3 length: 14 amino acids. Deletions cut 8 bases from V and 2 bases from J, with 16 bases between. Germline V lookup: CDR1 MDHEN, CDR2 SYDVKM. Drawing the rest from reference TRBV28 and TRBJ2-7, the complete variable domain is DVKVTQSSRYLVKRTGEKVFLECVQDMDHENMFWYRQDPGLGLRLIYFSYDVKMKEKGDIPEGYSVSREKKERFSLILESASTNQTSMYLCASAAGWGTYEQYFGPGTRLTVT.

This clonotype was seen ten or more times. J is TRBJ1-2 and V is TRBV6-6; no clear D gene. V shed 6 bases and J shed 4 bases, with 12 bases lying between them. CDR1 and CDR2 (germline): MNHNY, SVGAGI (reference sequence). The CDR3 contains 13 residues. CDR3 sequence (DNA): TGTGCCAGCAGAACGGGAGGAGTCTATGGCTACACCTTC. As protein: CASRTGGVYGYTF.

This clonotype was counted a single time. A much larger clone is a single base away; this may be a read error. The chain couples TRBV2 to TRBJ1-2; 8 nucleotides match TRBD1. The germline gives CDR1 SNHLY, CDR2 FYNNEI. This CDR3 is built from 14 residues. The CDR3, as DNA: TGTGCCAGCAGGTACGGACAGGGAGACTATGGCCACACCTTC. It is translated as CASRYGQGDYGHTF. Drawing the rest from reference TRBV2 and TRBJ1-2, the complete variable domain is EPEVTQTPSHQVTQMGQEVILRCVPISNHLYFYWYRQILGQKVEFLVSFYNNEISEKSEIFDDQFSVERPDGSNFTLKIRSTKLEDSAMYFCASRYGQGDYGHTFGSGTRLTVV.